Sequencing of this T cell receptor beta chain was carried out in a study of CD8+CD57+ T cells in acquired aplastic anemia. Study-level findings and limits: Patients versus controls showed no significant CD8+ Simpson's diversity difference.

As for this clonotype: Its antigen is not identified.

Template material for TCR beta VDJ and CDR3 profiling consisted of genomic DNA. TCRdb re-called the reads with MiXCR, one entry per CDR3 protein. The top ten clones hold 6.5% to 10% of a sample with 200,000 to 300,000 distinct CDR3 sequences, more than 45% of them seen once. Selection for sequencing was limited to patients who had shown CD8+CD57+ cell expansion by flow cytometry. The specimen was sorted CD4+, CD8+, or CD8+CD57+ T cells (not recorded which) from PBMCs. This sequence was found in a human donor with aplastic anemia.

CDR3 sequence reads: CAISWTSGGDGGNEQFF. CDR3 in DNA: TGTGCCATCAGTTGGACTAGCGGGGGGGACGGTGGCAATGAGCAGTTCTTC. The rearrangement links TRBV10-3 to TRBJ2-1, with 15 bases that match TRBD2. The CDR3 totals 17 residues. J gave up 6 bases and V 5 bases, and 8 bases lay outside the gene matches. Germline CDR1 ENHRY, CDR2 SYGVKD.